This is a list of T cell receptor beta chains from one sample in a study of shared clonotypes between healthy human individuals. Data came from immunoSEQ multiplex PCR; TCRdb stores just in-frame clones and leaves some out. The table has approximately 940,000 clones, approximately 76% seen once. The sequenced material came from memory CD4+ T cells sorted from blood. The source is a man between 18 and 35 years old in good health. CDR3s include the opening cysteine and the closing phenylalanine or tryptophan. The order of the fields is D gene, J gene, V gene, clone size, CDR3 DNA, CDR3 protein. The D gene is left open where the match is weak. The size of a clone is reported for some rows only, either as once, few or many, or as a class for expanded clones.

.,TRBJ1-4,TRBV11-2,.,TGTGCCAGCAGCTTAGTTACCAGGCTTGGGGAAAAACTGTTTTTT,CASSLVTRLGEKLFF
.,TRBJ2-6,TRBV5-1,.,TGCGCCAGCAGCCCCAGGGACTCTGGGGCCAACGTCCTGACTTTC,CASSPRDSGANVLTF
.,TRBJ1-1,TRBV9,.,TGTGCCAGCAGCGCGGACAGAACAAAGAACACTGAAGCTTTCTTT,CASSADRTKNTEAFF
.,TRBJ2-1,TRBV6-5,.,TGTGCCAGCAGAGGTCTATATGAGCAGTTCTTC,CASRGLYEQFF
TRBD1,TRBJ2-7,TRBV18,.,TGTGCCAGCTCACCAGGAAACAGGGGGGACGAGCAGTACTTC,CASSPGNRGDEQYF
.,TRBJ2-6,TRBV7-2,.,TGTGCCAGCAGCTTAGGGCAGACCTCTGGGGCCAACGTCCTGACTTTC,CASSLGQTSGANVLTF
.,TRBJ2-7,TRBV19,.,TGTGCCAGTAGTATTGCGGCAGGGATTCGCTACGAGCAGTACTTC,CASSIAAGIRYEQYF
TRBD1,TRBJ1-2,TRBV2,.,TGTGCCAGCAGTGGACGACAGGGTAGGGGCTACACCTTC,CASSGRQGRGYTF
.,TRBJ1-6,TRBV27,.,TGTGCCAGCAGTTTAGATGAGGGTAGGAATTCACCCCTCCACTTT,CASSLDEGRNSPLHF
TRBD1,TRBJ2-7,TRBV4-3,.,TGCGCCAGCAGCCAAGTTTTGTTCGGAAAAGGGGACAGGGAGGACTACGAGCAGTACTTC,CASSQVLFGKGDREDYEQYF
TRBD1,TRBJ1-5,TRBV7-9,.,TGTGCCAGCAGCCTCGACAGGGAGAGTCAGCCCCAGCATTTT,CASSLDRESQPQHF
.,TRBJ2-5,TRBV30,.,TGTGCCTGGAGTGATGGCAGAGTTCGAGAGACCCAGTACTTC,CAWSDGRVRETQYF
.,TRBJ2-2,TRBV5-1,.,TGCGCCAGCAGCTTGGTTGCCAAGAACACCGGGGAGCTGTTTTTT,CASSLVAKNTGELFF
TRBD1,TRBJ1-2,TRBV6-5,.,TGTGCCAGCAGATCGGACAGGGTCTATGGCTACACCTTC,CASRSDRVYGYTF
TRBD2,TRBJ2-7,TRBV19,.,TGTGCCAGTAGTATAGGGTCCAGCGGGAGTTCCCTTCGCGAGCAGTACTTC,CASSIGSSGSSLREQYF
TRBD2,TRBJ2-7,TRBV7-2,.,TGTGCCAGCAGCTTAGCGGGCCAGCGGGGGTCCTACGAGCAGTACTTC,CASSLAGQRGSYEQYF
.,TRBJ1-3,TRBV10-3,.,TGTGGCGTGGTAGGGACCTCTGGAAACACCATATATTTT,CGVVGTSGNTIYF
TRBD1,TRBJ1-1,TRBV28,.,TGTGCCAGTATTCGGGACAGTAACACTGAAGCTTTCTTT,CASIRDSNTEAFF
.,TRBJ1-1,TRBV18,.,TGTGCCAGCTCACCACGCCGAGGGGGGCAAGGCAATGAAGCTTTCTTT,CASSPRRGGQGNEAFF
.,TRBJ1-1,TRBV10-1,few,TGCGCCAGCAGTGGAATCAACACTGAAGCTTTCTTT,CASSGINTEAFF
.,TRBJ2-7,TRBV19,.,TGTGCCAGTAGTATTGGATACGAGCAGTACTTC,CASSIGYEQYF
.,TRBJ2-7,TRBV30,.,TGTGCCTGGAGTTCATGGTCTCCCTCCTACGAGCAGTACTTC,CAWSSWSPSYEQYF
TRBD1,TRBJ2-5,TRBV19,.,TGTGCCAGTAGTGACGCAAGGGGACAGATACAAGAGACCCAGTACTTC,CASSDARGQIQETQYF
.,TRBJ2-7,TRBV4-1,few,TGCGCCAGCAGCCACGACCCCTTGAAAAAAAGTAATATACCCTACGAGCAGTACTTC,CASSHDPLKKSNIPYEQYF
.,TRBJ1-3,TRBV18,few,TGTGCCAGCTCACCCCCCGTCGGACAGTTAAGCTCTGGAAACACCATATATTTT,CASSPPVGQLSSGNTIYF
.,TRBJ1-2,TRBV6-1,few,TGTGCCAGTTTTGAGGGATTCTATGGCTACACCTTC,CASFEGFYGYTF
.,TRBJ1-2,TRBV27,.,TGTGCCAGCAGCCCCGACAGCCGAGGGTTCTATGGCTACACCTTC,CASSPDSRGFYGYTF
.,TRBJ2-7,TRBV6-5,.,TGTGCCAGCAGTTACTCCCGGGCCCGAACCCCCTACGAGCAGTACTTC,CASSYSRARTPYEQYF
.,TRBJ2-5,TRBV11-2,.,TGTGCCAGCAGTAGGAACACCTACGTCCAAGAGACCCAGTACTTC,CASSRNTYVQETQYF
TRBD2,TRBJ2-1,TRBV27,.,TGTGCCAGCAGTTTGTGGGAGGGCACGGAGAGTGAGCAGTTCTTC,CASSLWEGTESEQFF
.,TRBJ2-7,TRBV13,.,TGTGCCAGCAGCTTAGGCGGGAGTGCCTACGAGCAGTACTTC,CASSLGGSAYEQYF
TRBD1,TRBJ1-4,TRBV4-1,.,TGCGCCAGCAGCCAAACCGGACAGGCAGCAACTAATGAAAAACTGTTTTTT,CASSQTGQAATNEKLFF
.,TRBJ1-1,TRBV2,.,TGTGCCAGCAGCGGTGGTCTCCCCGAGAGACAGAGACTATGGAAGGGAGCCACTGAAGCTTTCTTT,CASSGGLPERQRLWKGATEAFF
.,TRBJ1-4,TRBV7-9,.,TGTGCCAGCAGCTGGGACGGAGGGACTAATGAAAAACTGTTTTTT,CASSWDGGTNEKLFF
.,TRBJ2-7,TRBV7-6,.,TGTGCCAGCAGCTTATCAGGAGAGGAGCAGTACTTC,CASSLSGEEQYF
.,TRBJ1-5,TRBV29-1,.,TGCAGCGTTGAAGTGGGGGGAACGGGCAATCAGCCCCAGCATTTT,CSVEVGGTGNQPQHF
.,TRBJ1-2,TRBV5-1,.,TGCGCCAGCAGGGAGACAGGTTTCTATGGCTACACCTTC,CASRETGFYGYTF
.,TRBJ2-7,TRBV7-2,once,TGTGCCAGCAGCAAAATGGCTAGAGGCTACGAGCAGTACTTC,CASSKMARGYEQYF
.,TRBJ2-1,TRBV28,.,TGTGCCAGCAGTTTGTGGGGCCATGAGCAGTTCTTC,CASSLWGHEQFF
.,TRBJ2-7,TRBV6-5,.,TGTGCCAGCGGACACCTTGGACAGACCTACGAGCAGTACTTC,CASGHLGQTYEQYF
TRBD2,TRBJ2-1,TRBV6-5,.,TGTGCCAGCAGTTACTCCGGACTAGCCCCATACAATGAGCAGTTCTTC,CASSYSGLAPYNEQFF
.,TRBJ1-5,TRBV28,.,TGTGCCAGCAGTTCTGCCGGGAGAAGCAATCAGCCCCAGCATTTT,CASSSAGRSNQPQHF
.,TRBJ2-2,TRBV9,once,TGTGCCAGCAGCGTAGACGAGGGGGTAGGGGAGCTGTTTTTT,CASSVDEGVGELFF
.,TRBJ2-1,TRBV18,once,TGTGCCAGCTCCCCTTCTGAGGGGGGCCGCTCCTACAATGAGCAGTTCTTC,CASSPSEGGRSYNEQFF
.,TRBJ2-1,TRBV25-1,.,TGTGCCAGCAGTGAAATTGCCTACAATGAGCAGTTCTTC,CASSEIAYNEQFF